This TCR beta chain was sequenced in a study of T cell responses to AZD1222 COVID-19 vaccine. Whole-study findings and limits: Breadth and depth of Spike-specific TCRs rose after two AZD1222 doses. Nearly half of spike-specific TCRs reportedly go after variant regions that carry no mutations. Clonal diversity was possibly underestimated, and white British individuals and females predominated among donors.

In the case of this clone: The antigen is undetermined.

Sequencing used immunoSEQ multiplex PCR; TCRdb keeps in-frame clones, though not all of them. The table includes 150,000 or so clones, roughly nine tenths detected once. Pooled in the analysis were second doses at about 4 or about 12 weeks. This receptor was identified in an adult who received the AZD1222 COVID-19 vaccine. The sample was peripheral blood, taken 28 days after the second AZD1222 dose.

In DNA form, the CDR3 reads TGTGCCAGCAGTTTATCGGGAGGGGCTGAACTCCACTTT. Its protein product is CASSLSGGAELHF. This chain links TRBV28 with TRBJ1-6; D might be TRBD1 (5 bases). V was pared by 1 base and J by 16 bases, with 14 bases between. Germline CDR1 is MDHEN and CDR2 is SYDVKM. CDR3 length: 13 amino acids. The variable domain in full, completed from reference TRBV28 and TRBJ1-6, reads DVKVTQSSRYLVKRTGEKVFLECVQDMDHENMFWYRQDPGLGLRLIYFSYDVKMKEKGDIPEGYSVSREKKERFSLILESASTNQTSMYLCASSLSGGAELHFGNGTRLTVT.